This T cell receptor beta chain comes out of a study of shared clonotypes between healthy human individuals. The assay was immunoSEQ multiplex PCR, and TCRdb's table has in-frame clones only and misses some. The data contain about 1.1 million clones, around 77% of them singletons. This CDR3 spans 15 amino acids. The J segment lost 7 bases and the V segment lost 4 bases, leaving 12 bases of the junction unmatched. In germline, CDR1 is SGHTS, CDR2 YDEGEE. Sequences were obtained from memory CD4+ T cells from PBMCs. The subset denotes: CD45RA-negative fraction. The origin of this receptor is a man younger than 35 in good health. Some clones in this sample may be carry-over from other donors' samples. The rearrangement uses TRBV5-8 and TRBJ2-7, with 9 bases matching TRBD1. In DNA, the CDR3 is TGTGCCAGCAGCCCAACGGGACAGGGCCGTGCGGAGCAGTACTTC. It is translated as CASSPTGQGRAEQYF.